This T cell receptor beta chain was identified during a study of cytomegalovirus exposure and HLA in healthy donors. Overall study findings and caveats: CMV serostatus was the only immune exposure information that was available. In an earlier analysis, about 87% or about 30%: the productive usage of most TCR beta V segments. Researchers counted some 150 TCR beta chains as cytomegalovirus-associated.

PCR involved 60 Vbeta and 13 Jbeta primers. The table came from immunoSEQ multiplex PCR; TCRdb's copy has only in-frame clones and leaves some out. The sample gives fewer than 200,000 clones, over 65% of which show up once; less than 2% is in the top ten. As for this clone: Its antigen is currently unknown.

Trimming took 0 bases from V and 3 from J, leaving 10 bases between them. This CDR3 is 15 amino acids long. Germline values: CDR1 SSHAT, CDR2 FNYEAQ (reference sequence). The donors (healthy individuals) were bone marrow donors. The chain couples TRBV7-7 to TRBJ2-3; the D gene is possibly TRBD1 (6 bases). The clonotype comes from a woman in her 30s in good health and CMV-seronegative. The specimen was PBMCs. CDR3 amino acids: CASSLAGAGTDTQYF. Written as DNA, the CDR3 is TGTGCCAGCAGCTTAGCGGGGGCGGGTACAGATACGCAGTATTTT. The whole variable domain, filled in from reference TRBV7-7 and TRBJ2-3, reads GAGVSQSPRYKVTKRGQDVTLRCDPISSHATLYWYQQALGQGPEFLTYFNYEAQPDKSGLPSDRFSAERPEGSISTLTIQRTEQRDSAMYRCASSLAGAGTDTQYFGPGTRLTVL.